The T cell receptor (beta chain) described here comes from a study of T cell responses to AZD1222 COVID-19 vaccine. For this clone: Its target is unknown.

TCRdb's copy holds only in-frame clones and misses some; the assay was immunoSEQ multiplex PCR. Of 50,000 to 85,000 clones in the sample, approximately 85% were seen once. The study's findings and limits: The sample set comprised mostly white British donors with more females, and clonal diversity was possibly underestimated.

Germline lookup yields CDR1 GTSNPN and CDR2 SVGIG (reference sequence). The CDR3 spans 16 residues. The junction had 9 bases not matched to a gene; V was cut back by 4 bases and J by 0 bases. The receptor's source is an adult in good health. The sequencing here drew on peripheral blood, taken on day 0 of MenACWY control vaccination. The J gene is TRBJ1-2, the V gene TRBV30; TRBD1 matches at 9 bases. Here the CDR3 DNA reads TGTGCCTGGACCGGACAGGGGACAGAAGCTAACTATGGCTACACCTTC. Residues: CAWTGQGTEANYGYTF.